Sequencing of this T cell receptor beta chain was carried out in a study of blood T cell repertoires in COVID-19. Study background: In each case, the material was cDNA or gDNA derived from T cells, B-cell-depleted T cells, or PBMCs.

Authors' analysis steps: Amplification of reference gene primers provided the estimated nucleated cell counts. TCRdb's table, derived via immunoSEQ multiplex PCR, lists solely in-frame clones and lacks some. That table furnishes V, J and clone size, whereas the DNA furnished D and trimming. In the table there are 330,000 or so clones, more than 85% of which are singletons. Germline assignment: CDR1 SEHNR and CDR2 FQNEAQ (reference sequence). This CDR3 has 14 amino acids. The V end was cut by 1 base, the J end by 2 bases, with 9 bases between. The origin of this receptor is a woman aged 25-40 years who had recovered from COVID-19. V gene TRBV7-9 combines with J gene TRBJ2-7; D is ambiguous. The sample comprised PBMCs or T cells enriched from blood (not recorded which). CDR3 DNA sequence: TGTGCCAGCAGCTTAGATCCAGGCCCCTACGAGCAGTACTTC. It codes for CASSLDPGPYEQYF. The full variable domain, its missing parts supplied by reference TRBV7-9 and TRBJ2-7, is DTGVSQNPRHKITKRGQNVTFRCDPISEHNRLYWYRQTLGQGPEFLTYFQNEAQLEKSRLLSDRFSAERPKGSFSTLEIQRTEQGDSAMYLCASSLDPGPYEQYFGPGTRLTVT.